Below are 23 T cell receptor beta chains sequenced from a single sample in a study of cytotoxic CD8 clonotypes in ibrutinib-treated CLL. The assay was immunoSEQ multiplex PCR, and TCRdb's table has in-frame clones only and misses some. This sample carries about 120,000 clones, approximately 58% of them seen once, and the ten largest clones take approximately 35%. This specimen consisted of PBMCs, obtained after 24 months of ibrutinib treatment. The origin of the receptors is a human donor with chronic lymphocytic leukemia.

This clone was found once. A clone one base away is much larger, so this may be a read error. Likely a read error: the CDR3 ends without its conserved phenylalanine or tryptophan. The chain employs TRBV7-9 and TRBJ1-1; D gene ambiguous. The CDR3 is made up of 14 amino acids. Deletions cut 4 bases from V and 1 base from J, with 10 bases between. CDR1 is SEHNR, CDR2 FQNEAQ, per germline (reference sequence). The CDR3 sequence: CASSSQTPNTEAFL. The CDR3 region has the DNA TGTGCCAGCAGCTCACAGACCCCGAACACTGAAGCTTTCCTT.

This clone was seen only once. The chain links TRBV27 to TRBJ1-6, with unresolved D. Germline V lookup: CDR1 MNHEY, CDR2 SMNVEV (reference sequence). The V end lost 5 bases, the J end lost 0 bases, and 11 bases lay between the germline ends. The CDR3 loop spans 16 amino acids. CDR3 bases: TGTGCCAGCAGTCCAACAGTGATCTCCTATAATTCACCCCTCCACTTT. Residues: CASSPTVISYNSPLHF.

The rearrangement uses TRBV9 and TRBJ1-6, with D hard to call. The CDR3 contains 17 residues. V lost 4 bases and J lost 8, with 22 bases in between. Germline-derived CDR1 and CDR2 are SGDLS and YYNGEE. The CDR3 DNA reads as TGTGCCAGCAGCCTACGGGTGGAGGGAAAGGCGGATTCACCCCTCCACTTT. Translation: CASSLRVEGKADSPLHF.

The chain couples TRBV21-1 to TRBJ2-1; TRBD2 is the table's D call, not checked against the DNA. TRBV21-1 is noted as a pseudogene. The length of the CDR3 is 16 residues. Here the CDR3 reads CASSKDSGGSQNEQFF. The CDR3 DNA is TGTGCCAGCAGCAAAGATAGCGGGGGCTCCCAAAATGAGCAGTTCTTC.

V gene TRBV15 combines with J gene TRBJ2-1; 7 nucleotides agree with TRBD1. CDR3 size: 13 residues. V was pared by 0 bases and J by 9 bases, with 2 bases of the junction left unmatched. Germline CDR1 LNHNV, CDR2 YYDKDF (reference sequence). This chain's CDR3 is CATSREDRFEQFF. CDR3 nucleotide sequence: TGTGCCACCAGCAGAGAGGACAGGTTTGAGCAGTTCTTC.

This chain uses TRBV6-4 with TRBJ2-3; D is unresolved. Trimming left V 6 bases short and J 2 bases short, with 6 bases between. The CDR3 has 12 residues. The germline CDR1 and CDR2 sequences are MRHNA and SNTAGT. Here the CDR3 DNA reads TGTGCCAGCAGCGGAGACACAGATACGCAGTATTTT. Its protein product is CASSGDTDTQYF.

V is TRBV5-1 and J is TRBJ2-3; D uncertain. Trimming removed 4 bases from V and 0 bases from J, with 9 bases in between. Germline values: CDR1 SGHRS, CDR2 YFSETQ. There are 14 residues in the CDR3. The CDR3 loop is CASSAVSSTDTQYF. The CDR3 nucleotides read TGCGCCAGCAGCGCAGTCAGTAGCACAGATACGCAGTATTTT.

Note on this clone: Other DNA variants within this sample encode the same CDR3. The chain's CDR3 is CASSLLGSGANVLTF. The CDR3 DNA reads as TGCGCCAGCAGCTTGTTAGGGTCTGGGGCCAACGTCCTGACTTTC. The chain recombines TRBV5-1 with TRBJ2-6, with D unresolved. This CDR3 spans 15 amino acids. Germline loops: CDR1 SGHRS, CDR2 YFSETQ. V was trimmed by 1 base and J by 1 base, leaving 6 bases between them.

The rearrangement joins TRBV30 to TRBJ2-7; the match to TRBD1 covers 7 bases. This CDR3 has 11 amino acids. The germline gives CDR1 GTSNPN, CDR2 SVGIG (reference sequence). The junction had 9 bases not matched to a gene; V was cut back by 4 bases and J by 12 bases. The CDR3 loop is CAWIPGGKVYF. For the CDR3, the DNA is TGTGCCTGGATTCCAGGGGGAAAGGTGTACTTC.

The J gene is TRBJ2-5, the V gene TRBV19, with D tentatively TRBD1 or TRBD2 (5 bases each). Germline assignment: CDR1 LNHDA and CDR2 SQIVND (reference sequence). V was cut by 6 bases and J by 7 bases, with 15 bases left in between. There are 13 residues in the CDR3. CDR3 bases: TGTGCCAGTAGCCGAGGGGTAGTGGGGACCCAGTACTTC. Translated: CASSRGVVGTQYF.

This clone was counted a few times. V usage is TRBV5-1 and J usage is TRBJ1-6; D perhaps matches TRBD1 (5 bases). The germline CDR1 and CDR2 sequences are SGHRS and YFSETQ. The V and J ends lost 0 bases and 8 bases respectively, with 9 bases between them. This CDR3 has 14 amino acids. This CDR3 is CASSLGGDYSPLHF. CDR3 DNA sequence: TGCGCCAGCAGCTTGGGAGGGGATTATTCACCCCTCCACTTT. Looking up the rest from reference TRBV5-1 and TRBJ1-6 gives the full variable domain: KAGVTQTPRYLIKTRGQQVTLSCSPISGHRSVSWYQQTPGQGLQFLFEYFSETQRNKGNFPGRFSGRQFSNSRSEMNVSTLELGDSALYLCASSLGGDYSPLHFGNGTRLTVT.

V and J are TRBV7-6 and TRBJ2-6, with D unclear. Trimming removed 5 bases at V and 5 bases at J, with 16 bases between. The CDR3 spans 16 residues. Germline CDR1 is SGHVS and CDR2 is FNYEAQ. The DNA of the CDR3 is TGTGCCAGCAGCCGTACACCACAAAGTCGGGCCAACGTCCTGACTTTC. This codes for CASSRTPQSRANVLTF.

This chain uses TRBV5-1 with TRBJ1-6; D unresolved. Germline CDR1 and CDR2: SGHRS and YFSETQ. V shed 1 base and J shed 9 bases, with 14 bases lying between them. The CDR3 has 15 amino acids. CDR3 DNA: TGCGCCAGCAGCTTGCGCGGGGAGGTGGTTTCACCCCTCCACTTT. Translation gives CASSLRGEVVSPLHF.

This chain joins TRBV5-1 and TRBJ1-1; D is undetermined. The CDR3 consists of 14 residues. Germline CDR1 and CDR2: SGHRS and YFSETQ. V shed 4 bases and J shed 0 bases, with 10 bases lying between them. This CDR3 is CASSQAGVNTEAFF. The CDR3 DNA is TGCGCCAGCAGCCAAGCAGGTGTGAACACTGAAGCTTTCTTT.

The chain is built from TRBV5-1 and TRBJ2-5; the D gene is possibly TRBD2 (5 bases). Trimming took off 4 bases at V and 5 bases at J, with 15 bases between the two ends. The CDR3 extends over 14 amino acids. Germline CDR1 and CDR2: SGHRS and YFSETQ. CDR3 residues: CASSRGSEVETQYF. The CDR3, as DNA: TGCGCCAGCAGCCGAGGGTCTGAAGTGGAGACCCAGTACTTC.

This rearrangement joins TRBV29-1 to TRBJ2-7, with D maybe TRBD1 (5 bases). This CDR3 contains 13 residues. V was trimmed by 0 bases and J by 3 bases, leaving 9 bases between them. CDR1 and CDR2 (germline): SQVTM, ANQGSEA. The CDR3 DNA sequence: TGCAGCGTTGAAGATCAAAGGGGCTACGAGCAGTACTTC. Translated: CSVEDQRGYEQYF.

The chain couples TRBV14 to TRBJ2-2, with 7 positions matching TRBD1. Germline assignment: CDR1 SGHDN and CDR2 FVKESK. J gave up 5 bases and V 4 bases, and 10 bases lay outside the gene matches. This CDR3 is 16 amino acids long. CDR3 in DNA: TGTGCCAGCAGCCCCTGGGACAGCGAAAGTACCGGGGAGCTGTTTTTT. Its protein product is CASSPWDSESTGELFF.

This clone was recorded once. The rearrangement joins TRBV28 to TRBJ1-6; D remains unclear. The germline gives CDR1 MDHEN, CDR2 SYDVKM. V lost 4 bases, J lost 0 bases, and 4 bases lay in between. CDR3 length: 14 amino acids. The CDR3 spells CASSSVSYNSPLHF. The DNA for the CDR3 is TGTGCCAGCAGTTCGGTCTCCTATAATTCACCCCTCCACTTT.

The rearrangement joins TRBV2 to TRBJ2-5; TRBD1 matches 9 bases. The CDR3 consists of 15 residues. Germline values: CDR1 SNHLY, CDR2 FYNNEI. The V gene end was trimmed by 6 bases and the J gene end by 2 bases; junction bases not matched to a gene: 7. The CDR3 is CASRGQGKEQETQYF. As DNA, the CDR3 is TGTGCCAGCAGGGGACAGGGAAAGGAACAAGAGACCCAGTACTTC.

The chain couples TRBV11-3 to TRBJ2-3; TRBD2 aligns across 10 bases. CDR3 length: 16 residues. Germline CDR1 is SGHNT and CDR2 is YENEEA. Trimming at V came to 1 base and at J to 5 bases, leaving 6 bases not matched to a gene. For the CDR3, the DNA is TGTGCCAGCAGCTTAGGTCTAGCGGGGGCGATAGATACGCAGTATTTT. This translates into CASSLGLAGAIDTQYF.

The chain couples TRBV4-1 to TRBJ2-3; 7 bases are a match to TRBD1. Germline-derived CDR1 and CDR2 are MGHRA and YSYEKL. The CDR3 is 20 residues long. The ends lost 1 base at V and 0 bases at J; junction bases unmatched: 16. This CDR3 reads CASSQVFPNRGRTSTDTQYF. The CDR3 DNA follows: TGCGCCAGCAGCCAAGTATTCCCCAACAGGGGCCGTACAAGCACAGATACGCAGTATTTT.

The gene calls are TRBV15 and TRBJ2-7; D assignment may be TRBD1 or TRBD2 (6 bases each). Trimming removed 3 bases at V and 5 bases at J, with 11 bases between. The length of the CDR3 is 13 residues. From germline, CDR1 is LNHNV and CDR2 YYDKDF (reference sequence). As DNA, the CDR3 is TGTGCCACCAGCAGTAATAGGGGGGACGAGCAGTACTTC. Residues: CATSSNRGDEQYF.

The CDR3 sequence: CASSGRKGAPGQPQHF. The CDR3 coding sequence is TGTGCCAGCAGTGGGAGAAAGGGGGCGCCTGGTCAGCCCCAGCATTTT. The chain combines TRBV2 with TRBJ1-5; 7 nucleotides match TRBD1. The CDR3 contains 16 residues. Trimming took 4 bases from V and 6 from J; bases not matched to a gene: 12. Germline-derived CDR1 and CDR2 are SNHLY and FYNNEI.